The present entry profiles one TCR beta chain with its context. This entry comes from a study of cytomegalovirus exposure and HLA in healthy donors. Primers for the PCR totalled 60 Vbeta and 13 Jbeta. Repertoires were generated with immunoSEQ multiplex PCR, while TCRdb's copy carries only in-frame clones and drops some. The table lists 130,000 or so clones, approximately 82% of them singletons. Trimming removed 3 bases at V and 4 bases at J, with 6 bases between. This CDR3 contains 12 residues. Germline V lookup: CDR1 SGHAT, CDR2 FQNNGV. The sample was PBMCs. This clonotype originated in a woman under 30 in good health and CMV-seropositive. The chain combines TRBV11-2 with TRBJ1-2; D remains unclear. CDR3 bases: TGTGCCAGCAGCTTGTCAGGCTATGGCTACACCTTC. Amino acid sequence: CASSLSGYGYTF.